This TCR beta chain was identified in a study of blood T cell repertoires in COVID-19. Across the study: In each case, the material was cDNA or gDNA derived from T cells, B-cell-depleted T cells, or PBMCs.

As originally analysed: By means of reference gene primer amplification, nucleated cell counts were estimated. Sequencing used immunoSEQ multiplex PCR; TCRdb keeps in-frame clones, though not all of them. V and J calls and clone size are copied from that table; D and trimming were computed from the DNA. The profile shows approximately 290,000 clones, more than 65% of them singletons. The Seattle site enrolled patients during active infection and followed them longitudinally. This clone was detected only once. The CDR3 consists of 18 residues. Unmatched junction bases numbered 14, after V lost 3 bases and J lost 2 bases. Germline V gene data show CDR1 as KGHSH and CDR2 as LQKENI.

This receptor was taken from a person aged 65-85 years with COVID-19, enrolled during active disease. The chain joins TRBV18 to TRBJ1-1, with 8 bases aligning to TRBD1. Material: peripheral blood. In DNA form, the CDR3 reads TGTGCCAGCTCACCTCTTCGATTGGGGGCAGGGGGCAACACTGAAGCTTTCTTT. Amino acid sequence: CASSPLRLGAGGNTEAFF.